Shown below are 3 T cell receptor beta chains from a single sample sequenced in a study of graft-versus-host responses after intestinal transplantation. These TCRs' antigens remain unknown. Assay: immunoSEQ multiplex PCR; the TCRdb copy retains only in-frame clones and omits some. The sample lists tens of thousands of clones, roughly 90% occurring once. The material was unstimulated CD8+ T cells sorted from spleen or lymph node cells, obtained before intestinal transplant. All receptors derive from a human donor who received an intestinal transplant.

Only a few counts were recorded for this clone. The rearrangement links TRBV5-6 to TRBJ1-3, with D unresolved. The CDR3 extends over 13 amino acids. The germline CDR1 and CDR2 sequences are SGHDT and YYEEEE. V was cut by 0 bases and J by 7 bases, with 8 bases left in between. CDR3 region: CASSLGNLNTIYF. DNA for the CDR3: TGTGCCAGCAGCTTGGGTAATTTGAACACCATATATTTT. Variable domain in full (rest from reference TRBV5-6 and TRBJ1-3): DAGVTQSPTHLIKTRGQQVTLRCSPKSGHDTVSWYQQALGQGPQFIFQYYEEEERQRGNFPDRFSGHQFPNYSSELNVNALLLGDSALYLCASSLGNLNTIYFGEGSWLTVV.

J is TRBJ2-3 and V is TRBV10-3; 10 nucleotides agree with TRBD2. Germline lookup yields CDR1 ENHRY and CDR2 SYGVKD. The trim removed 0 bases at V and 7 bases at J, leaving 7 bases unmatched. CDR3 size: 16 residues. CDR3: CAISESVKRGGHTQYF. The CDR3 DNA is TGTGCCATCAGTGAGTCGGTCAAGCGGGGGGGGCATACGCAGTATTTT.

J is TRBJ2-5 and V is TRBV28, with unresolved D. The V end lost 5 bases, the J end lost 3 bases, and 13 bases lay between the germline ends. The CDR3 is 14 amino acids. CDR1 is MDHEN and CDR2 is SYDVKM in the germline V gene. The CDR3 nucleotides are TGTGCCAGCAGTCCTCGAGGAGAAAAAGAGACCCAGTACTTC. Translating gives CASSPRGEKETQYF.